Each of the 32 T cell receptor beta chains below was sequenced from the same sample in a study of beta chain features in type 1 diabetes. Of the isolated RNA, all was reverse transcribed, and so the sequenced material was expressed TCRB transcripts. The protocol was immunoSEQ multiplex PCR, while the TCRdb copy is restricted to in-frame clones and leaves out a portion. The table shows hundreds of thousands of clones, with approximately 30% occurring only once. The material sequenced was naive CD4+ T cells from blood. The receptors derive from a man younger than 35 in good health.

The chain combines TRBV2 with TRBJ2-4; D gene unclear. The germline V gene encodes CDR1 SNHLY and CDR2 FYNNEI. Trimming cost V 4 bases and J 3 bases, with 13 bases left between them. CDR3 length: 15 residues. CDR3 region: CASSATFLVKNIQYF. CDR3 nucleotide sequence: TGTGCCAGCAGTGCTACATTCCTCGTCAAAAACATTCAGTACTTC.

This clone came up a few times. J is TRBJ2-1 and V is TRBV7-9; TRBD1 aligns across 9 bases. The CDR3 is made up of 16 amino acids. J lost 5 bases, V lost 5 bases, and 10 bases had no gene match. Germline V CDR1 and CDR2: SEHNR, FQNEAQ (reference sequence). CDR3 sequence: CASSPRTGDLHNEQFF. The CDR3 nucleotides read TGTGCCAGCAGCCCAAGGACAGGGGATTTACACAATGAGCAGTTCTTC.

The chain couples TRBV29-1 to TRBJ2-5, with TRBD2 matching over 14 bases. V was pared by 6 bases and J by 5 bases, with 5 bases of the junction left unmatched. The CDR3 totals 14 residues. CDR1 and CDR2 from the germline V gene are SQVTM and ANQGSEA. The CDR3 DNA is TGCAGCGTGCGGGGACTAGCGGGAGCCGAGACCCAGTACTTC. This codes for CSVRGLAGAETQYF.

The chain has TRBV5-1 and TRBJ1-1; D unclear. V lost 1 base, J lost 0 bases, and 7 bases lay in between. The CDR3 length is 14 residues. Germline V gene lookup returns CDR1 SGHRS and CDR2 YFSETQ. The CDR3 loop is CASSLNSLNTEAFF. The CDR3 DNA reads TGCGCCAGCAGCTTGAACAGTCTGAACACTGAAGCTTTCTTT. The whole variable domain, remainder taken from reference TRBV5-1 and TRBJ1-1, is KAGVTQTPRYLIKTRGQQVTLSCSPISGHRSVSWYQQTPGQGLQFLFEYFSETQRNKGNFPGRFSGRQFSNSRSEMNVSTLELGDSALYLCASSLNSLNTEAFFGQGTRLTVV.

The chain uses TRBV5-1 and TRBJ2-7; 10 bases are a match to TRBD2. Germline V gene lookup returns CDR1 SGHRS and CDR2 YFSETQ. Trimming at V came to 4 bases and at J to 6 bases, leaving 7 bases not matched to a gene. The length of the CDR3 is 14 residues. The CDR3 DNA sequence: TGCGCCAGCAGCGGGCCTAGCGGGAGCCGCGAGCAGTACTTC. This gives the protein CASSGPSGSREQYF. Looking up the rest from reference TRBV5-1 and TRBJ2-7 gives the full variable domain: KAGVTQTPRYLIKTRGQQVTLSCSPISGHRSVSWYQQTPGQGLQFLFEYFSETQRNKGNFPGRFSGRQFSNSRSEMNVSTLELGDSALYLCASSGPSGSREQYFGPGTRLTVT.

The gene calls are TRBV29-1 and TRBJ2-2; no firm D call. Trimming pared 6 bases from V and 1 base from J, leaving 18 bases between. The CDR3 covers 16 residues. Germline V lookup: CDR1 SQVTM, CDR2 ANQGSEA. This CDR3 reads CSVTKPQAGNTGELFF. CDR3 nucleotides: TGCAGCGTCACTAAGCCGCAGGCAGGGAACACCGGGGAGCTGTTTTTT.

This clone has only a few counts. The chain has TRBV7-9 and TRBJ2-1; tentative D call: TRBD2 (5 bases). The CDR3 totals 18 residues. Trimming removed 7 bases from V and 6 bases from J, with 28 bases in between. CDR1 and CDR2 (germline): SEHNR, FQNEAQ (reference sequence). For the CDR3, the DNA is TGTGCCAGCACCCGAGAGGCGCGCGGGTCTGGTGAAAGCAATGAGCAGTTCTTC. This codes for CASTREARGSGESNEQFF.

This clone was seen a handful of times. The chain links TRBV2 to TRBJ2-5; D unresolved. V was pared by 0 bases and J by 2 bases, with 10 bases between. The CDR3 consists of 15 residues. Germline CDR1 is SNHLY and CDR2 is FYNNEI. DNA for the CDR3: TGTGCCAGCAGTGAAGCGCTTCCGACGCAAGAGACCCAGTACTTC. Translation: CASSEALPTQETQYF. Filled out from reference TRBV2 and TRBJ2-5, the complete variable domain reads EPEVTQTPSHQVTQMGQEVILRCVPISNHLYFYWYRQILGQKVEFLVSFYNNEISEKSEIFDDQFSVERPDGSNFTLKIRSTKLEDSAMYFCASSEALPTQETQYFGPGTRLLVL.

V usage is TRBV7-3 and J usage is TRBJ2-5, with TRBD2 matching over 10 bases. Looked up from germline, CDR1 is SGHTA and CDR2 is FQGTGA. The CDR3 extends over 13 amino acids. V lost 3 bases and J lost 5; bases outside the gene matches: 0. The DNA for the CDR3 is TGTGCCAGCAGCTTGACTAGCGGGGAGACCCAGTACTTC. Translated, it gives CASSLTSGETQYF. The variable domain in full, completed from reference TRBV7-3 and TRBJ2-5, reads GAGVSQTPSNKVTEKGKYVELRCDPISGHTALYWYRQSLGQGPEFLIYFQGTGAADDSGLPNDRFFAVRPEGSVSTLKIQRTERGDSAVYLCASSLTSGETQYFGPGTRLLVL.

The genes are TRBV18 and TRBJ2-3; no reliable D call. CDR1 and CDR2 (germline): KGHSH, LQKENI. The germline V and J ends were trimmed by 4 bases and 4 bases, with 6 bases remaining between them. The CDR3 runs 12 residues. The DNA for the CDR3 is TGTGCCAGCTCACTAAAAGCAGATACGCAGTATTTT. Translation gives CASSLKADTQYF. The complete variable domain, with remaining parts taken from reference TRBV18 and TRBJ2-3, reads NAGVMQNPRHLVRRRGQEARLRCSPMKGHSHVYWYRQLPEEGLKFMVYLQKENIIDESGMPKERFSAEFPKEGPSILRIQQVVRGDSAAYFCASSLKADTQYFGPGTRLTVL.

This clone was seen only a few times. This chain connects TRBV4-3 to TRBJ2-5; no clear D gene. This CDR3 has 13 residues. Between the trimmed V and J ends, which lost 0 bases and 5 bases, there was a span of 7 bases. Germline V CDR1 and CDR2: LGHNA, YSLEER. In DNA, the CDR3 is TGCGCCAGCAGCCAAGATATAGGGGAGACCCAGTACTTC. Protein sequence: CASSQDIGETQYF.

The J gene is TRBJ2-1, the V gene TRBV11-2; 7 bases match TRBD1. Germline-derived CDR1 and CDR2 are SGHAT and FQNNGV. Trimming took 3 bases from V and 5 from J; bases not matched to a gene: 7. CDR3 length equals 15 residues. CDR3 sequence: CASSFPSRGHNEQFF. The CDR3 coding sequence is TGTGCCAGCAGCTTTCCTTCTAGGGGGCACAATGAGCAGTTCTTC.

As DNA, the CDR3 is TGTGCCAGCAGTGGGGGGACAGGGTTCTACGAGCAGTACTTC. Translating gives CASSGGTGFYEQYF. This rearrangement joins TRBV2 to TRBJ2-7; 9 bases map to TRBD1. The V gene end was trimmed by 4 bases and the J gene end by 3 bases; junction bases not matched to a gene: 4. The CDR3 contains 14 residues. CDR1 is SNHLY and CDR2 is FYNNEI in the germline V gene. Full variable domain (remainder filled in from reference TRBV2 and TRBJ2-7): EPEVTQTPSHQVTQMGQEVILRCVPISNHLYFYWYRQILGQKVEFLVSFYNNEISEKSEIFDDQFSVERPDGSNFTLKIRSTKLEDSAMYFCASSGGTGFYEQYFGPGTRLTVT.

The chain links TRBV29-1 to TRBJ1-1; no reliable D call. Between the trimmed V and J ends, which lost 1 base and 4 bases, there was a span of 7 bases. CDR1 and CDR2 from the germline V gene are SQVTM and ANQGSEA. CDR3 length equals 12 residues. CDR3 sequence (DNA): TGCAGCGTTGAAGGGGCTTCCACTGAAGCTTTCTTT. Amino acids: CSVEGASTEAFF.

The CDR3 protein is CASSPLTGLSYNEQFF. The DNA for the CDR3 is TGTGCCAGCAGCCCCCTGACAGGGCTCTCCTACAATGAGCAGTTCTTC. The chain joins TRBV7-9 to TRBJ2-1, with 7 bases lining up with TRBD1. The CDR3 totals 16 residues. The trim removed 5 bases at V and 0 bases at J, leaving 7 bases unmatched. In germline, CDR1 is SEHNR, CDR2 FQNEAQ (reference sequence).

This clone has more than one count but fewer than ten. The chain is built from TRBV27 and TRBJ2-1, with 8 bases aligning to TRBD2. Germline V gene data show CDR1 as MNHEY and CDR2 as SMNVEV (reference sequence). V lost 5 bases and J lost 8; bases outside the gene matches: 5. The CDR3 is 13 amino acids. CDR3 bases: TGTGCCAGCAGTAGCGGGAGTACGTATGAGCAGTTCTTC. Residues: CASSSGSTYEQFF.

This clone has just one count. The V call is TRBV18, the J call TRBJ2-4; no clear D. CDR3 length: 16 amino acids. V gave up 1 base and J gave up 0 bases, with 10 bases separating them. CDR1 and CDR2 from the germline V gene are KGHSH and LQKENI. The chain's CDR3 is CASSPRANLAKNIQYF. CDR3 sequence (DNA): TGTGCCAGCTCACCACGGGCTAATCTAGCCAAAAACATTCAGTACTTC.

This chain joins TRBV25-1 and TRBJ2-1, with TRBD2 identical over 10 bases. V lost 4 bases and J lost 5; bases outside the gene matches: 11. The germline V gene encodes CDR1 MGHDK and CDR2 SYGVNS. The CDR3 runs to 17 residues. The CDR3 sequence: CASSGASSGSLNNEQFF. The CDR3 DNA reads as TGTGCCAGCAGTGGTGCGTCTAGCGGGAGTTTGAACAATGAGCAGTTCTTC.

This clone appeared a few times. The chain links TRBV5-4 to TRBJ2-5, with 10 positions matching TRBD1. CDR3 length: 15 amino acids. V shed 0 bases and J 3 bases; nucleotides not matched to a gene: 2. CDR1 and CDR2 (germline): SGHNT, YYREEE (reference sequence). CDR3 bases: TGTGCCAGCAGCTTGGGGGGACAGGGGAAAGAGACCCAGTACTTC. Encoded protein: CASSLGGQGKETQYF.

This chain links TRBV19 with TRBJ2-2, with D perhaps TRBD1 (5 bases). Trimming left V 7 bases short and J 1 base short, with 7 bases between. Germline V gene data show CDR1 as LNHDA and CDR2 as SQIVND (reference sequence). The CDR3 is 13 amino acids. CDR3 sequence reads: CASNTGNTGELFF. CDR3 in DNA: TGTGCCAGTAACACAGGGAACACCGGGGAGCTGTTTTTT.

This clone was observed a handful of times. The rearrangement joins TRBV5-4 to TRBJ2-2; TRBD2 matches 10 bases. V shed 4 bases, J shed 7 bases, and the junction held 10 bases outside the gene matches. The CDR3 totals 16 residues. Germline CDR1 is SGHNT and CDR2 is YYREEE (reference sequence). The CDR3: CASSREREGLGGELFF. In nucleotides, the CDR3 is TGTGCCAGCAGCCGGGAGCGGGAGGGCCTTGGCGGGGAGCTGTTTTTT. The complete variable domain, with remaining parts taken from reference TRBV5-4 and TRBJ2-2, reads ETGVTQSPTHLIKTRGQQVTLRCSSQSGHNTVSWYQQALGQGPQFIFQYYREEENGRGNFPPRFSGLQFPNYSSELNVNALELDDSALYLCASSREREGLGGELFFGEGSRLTVL.

The V and J genes are TRBV30 and TRBJ2-1; a weak D match, TRBD2 (5 bases). Germline V lookup: CDR1 GTSNPN, CDR2 SVGIG (reference sequence). The CDR3 length is 14 residues. V shed 3 bases and J shed 7 bases, with 16 bases lying between them. The CDR3 loop reads CAWRVELGRNEQFF. In DNA form, the CDR3 reads TGTGCCTGGAGGGTTGAGTTAGGGAGAAATGAGCAGTTCTTC.

This clone has more than one count but fewer than ten. The CDR3 DNA reads as TGTGCCTGGAGTGTGTCGAACTATGGCTACACCTTC. Protein product: CAWSVSNYGYTF. This rearrangement joins TRBV30 to TRBJ1-2; D is ambiguous. Trimming shortened V by 0 bases and J by 2 bases, and 4 bases separated the two germline ends. Germline assignment: CDR1 GTSNPN and CDR2 SVGIG (reference sequence). The CDR3 totals 12 residues.

To note about this clone: Within the sample, other DNA sequences also encode this same CDR3. The genes are TRBV7-3 and TRBJ2-5; TRBD2 matches 12 bases. CDR1 is SGHTA and CDR2 is FQGTGA in the germline V gene. The CDR3 consists of 15 residues. V lost 2 bases, J lost 4 bases, and 2 bases stayed unmatched. CDR3: CASSLGLAGTETQYF. The CDR3 region has the DNA TGTGCCAGCAGCTTAGGACTAGCGGGAACAGAGACCCAGTACTTC.

Only a few counts were recorded for this clone. Different DNA sequences within this sample yield the same CDR3. The genes are TRBV29-1 and TRBJ2-1; tentatively, D is TRBD2 (6 bases). The CDR3 has 11 residues. The ends were cut back, 6 bases at V and 7 bases at J, with 10 bases in the middle. Germline CDR1 SQVTM, CDR2 ANQGSEA. The CDR3 nucleotides read TGCAGCGTGGAGCGGGTTAATGAGCAGTTCTTC. Translating gives CSVERVNEQFF.

A few counts support this clone. The chain employs TRBV30 and TRBJ2-7, with D possibly called TRBD1 or TRBD2 (5 bases each). Between the trimmed V and J ends, which lost 2 bases and 0 bases, there was a span of 11 bases. The CDR3 length is 14 residues. Germline CDR1 reads GTSNPN; CDR2 reads SVGIG (reference sequence). CDR3 sequence (DNA): TGTGCCTGGAGTCGGGACGTGAGCTCCTACGAGCAGTACTTC. Translation gives CAWSRDVSSYEQYF.

This chain joins TRBV20-1 and TRBJ1-2; perhaps TRBD1 as D (6 bases). Germline assignment: CDR1 DFQATT and CDR2 SNEGSKA (reference sequence). CDR3 length: 9 amino acids. Trimming removed 6 bases at V and 7 bases at J, with 6 bases between. CDR3 in amino acids: CSARGGYTF. For the CDR3, the DNA is TGCAGTGCCAGGGGTGGCTACACCTTC.

This clone turned up a few times. The V and J genes are TRBV5-4 and TRBJ2-5; tentative D call: TRBD2 (5 bases). The CDR3 is made up of 15 amino acids. V was clipped by 0 bases and J by 3 bases, with 12 bases between them. The germline CDR1 and CDR2 sequences are SGHNT and YYREEE (reference sequence). As DNA, the CDR3 is TGTGCCAGCAGCTTGGGGCGGACTTCGGAAGAGACCCAGTACTTC. This encodes CASSLGRTSEETQYF.

The table lists this clone with a few counts. The rearrangement joins TRBV30 to TRBJ2-7, with TRBD2 matching 7 bases. Trimming at V came to 3 bases and at J to 2 bases, leaving 7 bases not matched to a gene. CDR1 and CDR2 from the germline V gene are GTSNPN and SVGIG (reference sequence). CDR3 length: 14 residues. The CDR3 nucleotides are TGTGCCTGGAGAGTAGTGGGGGGGACCTACGAGCAGTACTTC. Its protein is CAWRVVGGTYEQYF.

The J gene is TRBJ2-1, the V gene TRBV9, with D maybe TRBD2 (6 bases). The CDR3 consists of 15 residues. V gave up 1 base and J gave up 9 bases, with 17 bases separating them. Germline V gives CDR1 SGDLS, CDR2 YYNGEE. For the CDR3, the DNA is TGTGCCAGCAGCGTACTCGCGGGAATCTTCGGTGAGCAGTTCTTC. As protein: CASSVLAGIFGEQFF.

The rearrangement links TRBV9 to TRBJ1-3; no definite D call. The CDR3 totals 13 residues. Trimming removed 0 bases from V and 9 bases from J, with 10 bases in between. Germline CDR1 SGDLS, CDR2 YYNGEE. The CDR3 DNA sequence: TGTGCCAGCAGCGTAGCGGTTGGCGGCACCATATATTTT. Amino acid sequence: CASSVAVGGTIYF.

This clone has more than one count but fewer than ten. The V and J genes are TRBV7-3 and TRBJ2-7; TRBD2 matches 10 bases. Germline V gives CDR1 SGHTA, CDR2 FQGTGA. The CDR3 contains 15 residues. V lost 4 bases and J lost 2; bases outside the gene matches: 5. Here the CDR3 DNA reads TGTGCCAGCAGCTACCAAGCGGGAGGGCCCTACGAGCAGTACTTC. Its translation: CASSYQAGGPYEQYF.